The entry that follows covers one T cell receptor beta chain sequence. This entry belongs to a study of blood T cell repertoires in COVID-19. Whole-study context: PBMCs, B-cell-depleted T cells, or T cells were the source of the cDNA or gDNA that made up the material.

The CDR3 covers 12 residues. Germline values: CDR1 LNHDA, CDR2 SQIVND (reference sequence). Trimming removed 9 bases from V and 6 bases from J, with 12 bases in between. In the original processing: Estimation of nucleated cell counts was performed using reference gene primer amplification. Assay: immunoSEQ multiplex PCR; the TCRdb copy retains only in-frame clones and omits some. The D gene and trimming were derived from the DNA, and the V and J assignments and clone size from that table. Of over 350,000 clones in the sample, 87% were seen once. The cohort comprised adults aged roughly 18 to 95 years residing in some 24 US areas.

This clonotype originated in a woman aged 18-29 years with acute COVID-19. Sequenced: PBMCs or T cells enriched from blood (not recorded which). The V call is TRBV19, the J call TRBJ1-5; D unresolved. The CDR3 protein is CASSYFRQPQHF. CDR3 nucleotides: TGTGCCAGCAGTTATTTCCGTCAGCCCCAGCATTTT.